Shown below are 21 T cell receptor beta chains from a single sample sequenced in a study of shared clonotypes between healthy human individuals. Sequenced by immunoSEQ multiplex PCR; TCRdb stores in-frame clones only, minus some. The sample holds 2.3 million or so clones, approximately 95% seen once. What was sequenced was naive CD4+ T cells from PBMCs. Subset noted: CD45RA+ positively selected. The receptors were sampled from a man in his late teens or twenties in good health. Some clones in this sample may be carry-over from other donors' samples.

V is TRBV4-2 and J is TRBJ1-2; 9 bases agree with TRBD1. This CDR3 comprises 17 residues. Per germline, CDR1 LGHNA and CDR2 YNFKEQ. Trimming removed 0 bases from V and 4 bases from J; junction bases left unmatched: 9. The CDR3 nucleotides read TGTGCCAGCAGCCAAGATGCGGCGGGACAGGGAGGCTATGGCTACACCTTC. It specifies CASSQDAAGQGGYGYTF.

The chain links TRBV14 to TRBJ2-3, with TRBD2 identical over 7 bases. Germline V lookup: CDR1 SGHDN, CDR2 FVKESK. This CDR3 spans 18 amino acids. V was clipped by 4 bases and J by 3 bases; unmatched bases: 16. The CDR3 bases are TGTGCCAGCAGCCCCGTCCCCGGGAGGATAGGAGCGACAGATACGCAGTATTTT. Its translation: CASSPVPGRIGATDTQYF.

This chain links TRBV10-3 with TRBJ1-2; D remains ambiguous. Germline CDR1 reads ENHRY; CDR2 reads SYGVKD. V lost 3 bases and J 2 bases, leaving 13 bases between the germline ends. The CDR3 contains 15 residues. CDR3 loop: CAISDTSGTNYGYTF. The CDR3 nucleotides read TGTGCCATCAGTGATACCTCCGGAACAAACTATGGCTACACCTTC.

The chain links TRBV27 to TRBJ1-4; unclear D gene. Trimming stripped 4 bases from V and 8 bases from J, with 11 bases between. The germline gives CDR1 MNHEY, CDR2 SMNVEV (reference sequence). The CDR3 sequence is 13 residues long. CDR3: CASSWAAGEKLFF. Here the CDR3 DNA reads TGTGCCAGCAGTTGGGCGGCTGGGGAAAAACTGTTTTTT. The full variable domain, in which reference TRBV27 and TRBJ1-4 provide the parts outside the CDR3, is EAQVTQNPRYLITVTGKKLTVTCSQNMNHEYMSWYRQDPGLGLRQIYYSMNVEVTDKGDVPEGYKVSRKEKRNFPLILESPSPNQTSLYFCASSWAAGEKLFFGSGTQLSVL.

The chain has TRBV7-3 and TRBJ2-1; 13 bases map to TRBD2. This CDR3 region has 16 residues. The germline V gene has CDR1 SGHTA and CDR2 FQGTGA. V lost 5 bases to trimming and J lost 7 bases; unmatched junction nucleotides: 8. The CDR3 DNA reads TGTGCCAGCAGCCAACTAGCGGGAGGGCCCAGGAATGAGCAGTTCTTC. Protein sequence: CASSQLAGGPRNEQFF.

This sequence joins TRBV5-4 and TRBJ2-3; 7 bases are shared with TRBD2. Germline V gene lookup returns CDR1 SGHNT and CDR2 YYREEE (reference sequence). This CDR3 has 15 amino acids. With V trimmed by 3 bases and J by 4 bases, 8 bases remained unmatched. This CDR3 is CASSSGLQRADTQYF. CDR3 in DNA: TGTGCCAGCAGCTCGGGACTACAGAGGGCAGATACGCAGTATTTT.

CDR3 sequence: CASSFRFGTRSYNEQFF. As DNA, the CDR3 is TGTGCCAGCAGTTTTAGGTTTGGGACAAGATCCTACAATGAGCAGTTCTTC. The chain carries TRBV28 and TRBJ2-1, with a tentative D call TRBD1 (6 bases). Trimming took off 3 bases at V and 1 base at J, with 16 bases between the two ends. This CDR3 has 17 amino acids. Germline lookup yields CDR1 MDHEN and CDR2 SYDVKM.

Here the CDR3 reads CASSFTVLAGGVEEQYF. The CDR3 DNA is TGCGCCAGCAGCTTTACTGTACTAGCGGGAGGGGTAGAAGAGCAGTACTTC. This rearrangement joins TRBV5-1 to TRBJ2-7, with TRBD2 matching 13 bases. Trimming removed 2 bases from V and 7 bases from J; junction bases left unmatched: 12. From germline, CDR1 is SGHRS and CDR2 YFSETQ. This CDR3 region has 17 residues.

This rearrangement joins TRBV28 to TRBJ2-7; 7 positions match TRBD1. The V gene's germline CDR1 is MDHEN and CDR2 SYDVKM. The CDR3 totals 13 residues. Trimming removed 11 bases from V and 7 bases from J; junction bases left unmatched: 14. In DNA, the CDR3 is TGTGCCGGCCGGGCAACACCACAGGGGGAGCAGTACTTC. This sequence encodes CAGRATPQGEQYF.

V is TRBV5-4 and J is TRBJ1-3; no clear D gene. Germline V gene sequence: CDR1 SGHNT, CDR2 YYREEE (reference sequence). CDR3 length: 15 residues. Trimming took 0 bases from V and 2 from J, leaving 9 bases between them. CDR3 nucleotides: TGTGCCAGCAGCTTGGGGCAAGGGCCTGGAAACACCATATATTTT. It encodes CASSLGQGPGNTIYF.

This clone was seen a single time. This rearrangement joins TRBV15 to TRBJ1-3; D remains ambiguous. The germline CDR1 and CDR2 sequences are LNHNV and YYDKDF (reference sequence). V was cut by 11 bases and J by 4 bases, with 12 bases left in between. CDR3 length: 12 residues. In DNA form, the CDR3 reads TGTGCCGCCTCACCCCCGGGAAACACCATATATTTT. It encodes CAASPPGNTIYF.

This chain links TRBV27 with TRBJ2-3; 8 positions match TRBD2. J was trimmed by 4 bases and V by 7 bases; bases with no gene match: 10. Germline values: CDR1 MNHEY, CDR2 SMNVEV (reference sequence). The CDR3 sequence is 15 residues long. In DNA form, the CDR3 reads TGTGCCAGCATTCCCAGGGGCGGGAGGCCAGATACGCAGTATTTT. Its translation is CASIPRGGRPDTQYF.

This clone has only one observation. This CDR3 is also generated by other DNA sequences in the sample. The rearrangement joins TRBV4-3 to TRBJ1-3; D ambiguous. The CDR3 runs 15 residues. Trimming removed 0 bases at V and 0 bases at J, with 6 bases between. Germline CDR1 reads LGHNA; CDR2 reads YSLEER. The CDR3 coding sequence is TGCGCCAGCAGCCAAGACAGGCTCTCTGGAAACACCATATATTTT. Its protein is CASSQDRLSGNTIYF.

This sequence joins TRBV9 and TRBJ2-7, with D maybe TRBD1 (6 bases). V was pared by 4 bases and J by 2 bases, with 16 bases between. The CDR3 extends over 15 amino acids. From germline, CDR1 is SGDLS and CDR2 YYNGEE. CDR3 nucleotides: TGTGCCAGCAGCCCGGGACAAAATCTCCCCTACGAGCAGTACTTC. Translating it yields CASSPGQNLPYEQYF.

The chain employs TRBV5-1 and TRBJ2-3; a possible D gene is TRBD1 (6 bases). With 0 bases removed from V and 1 base from J, the gap between germline ends came to 9 bases. The germline V gene encodes CDR1 SGHRS and CDR2 YFSETQ. The CDR3 runs 15 residues. DNA of the CDR3: TGCGCCAGCAGCTTGGCCAAGGGGGGCACAGATACGCAGTATTTT. Its protein is CASSLAKGGTDTQYF. Together with reference TRBV5-1 and TRBJ2-3, the CDR3 gives the full variable domain: KAGVTQTPRYLIKTRGQQVTLSCSPISGHRSVSWYQQTPGQGLQFLFEYFSETQRNKGNFPGRFSGRQFSNSRSEMNVSTLELGDSALYLCASSLAKGGTDTQYFGPGTRLTVL.

This sequence joins TRBV9 and TRBJ2-3, with no clear D. V lost 3 bases, J lost 2 bases, and 10 bases lay in between. The CDR3 has 14 residues. Germline lookup yields CDR1 SGDLS and CDR2 YYNGEE. CDR3 sequence reads: CASSADGATDTQYF. DNA for the CDR3: TGTGCCAGCAGCGCTGACGGAGCCACAGATACGCAGTATTTT.

V usage is TRBV2 and J usage is TRBJ2-7; the match to TRBD2 covers 11 bases. This CDR3 is 15 amino acids long. From germline, CDR1 is SNHLY and CDR2 FYNNEI. V shed 6 bases and J 2 bases; nucleotides not matched to a gene: 6. Here the CDR3 DNA reads TGTGCCAGCAGGGACCTAGCGGGAGGTGCCTACGAGCAGTACTTC. As protein: CASRDLAGGAYEQYF. Full variable domain (remainder filled in from reference TRBV2 and TRBJ2-7): EPEVTQTPSHQVTQMGQEVILRCVPISNHLYFYWYRQILGQKVEFLVSFYNNEISEKSEIFDDQFSVERPDGSNFTLKIRSTKLEDSAMYFCASRDLAGGAYEQYFGPGTRLTVT.

The V call is TRBV4-1, the J call TRBJ2-1; D uncertain. V lost 0 bases and J 4 bases, leaving 19 bases between the germline ends. Germline V gives CDR1 MGHRA, CDR2 YSYEKL. CDR3 length: 18 amino acids. The CDR3 reads CASSQENIALLQYNEQFF. In DNA, the CDR3 is TGCGCCAGCAGCCAAGAAAATATCGCCCTTCTACAATACAATGAGCAGTTCTTC.

The CDR3 DNA follows: TGTGCCAGCACCCAGGGACTAGCGGGGGGGTCCGGGACCCAGTACTTC. Translated, it gives CASTQGLAGGSGTQYF. This chain uses TRBV2 with TRBJ2-5; 16 bases align to TRBD2. The J segment lost 7 bases and the V segment lost 7 bases, leaving 9 bases of the junction unmatched. CDR1 SNHLY and CDR2 FYNNEI come from the germline V gene. The CDR3 loop spans 16 amino acids. Supplemented by reference TRBV2 and TRBJ2-5, the full variable domain reads EPEVTQTPSHQVTQMGQEVILRCVPISNHLYFYWYRQILGQKVEFLVSFYNNEISEKSEIFDDQFSVERPDGSNFTLKIRSTKLEDSAMYFCASTQGLAGGSGTQYFGPGTRLLVL.

On this clone itself: Other DNA sequences from this sample encode an identical CDR3 as well. CDR3 loop: CASSLRGTEAFF. Written as DNA, the CDR3 is TGTGCCAGCAGCTTAAGAGGGACTGAAGCTTTCTTT. The chain recombines TRBV5-4 with TRBJ1-1, with unresolved D. V dropped 2 bases and J dropped 5 bases, with 7 bases sitting between them. Germline V gene sequence: CDR1 SGHNT, CDR2 YYREEE (reference sequence). This CDR3 spans 12 amino acids.

This chain connects TRBV5-6 to TRBJ2-3; unclear D gene. The CDR3 spans 11 residues. CDR1 and CDR2 (germline): SGHDT, YYEEEE. V was clipped by 0 bases and J by 8 bases, with 4 bases between them. The CDR3 region is CASSLGGTQYF. DNA for the CDR3: TGTGCCAGCAGCTTGGGCGGTACGCAGTATTTT.